Listed here are 15 T cell receptor beta chains from one sample, sequenced in a study of OX40 agonist ivuxolimab in advanced cancers. Using immunoSEQ multiplex PCR, the repertoire was profiled, and TCRdb retains in-frame clones only, with some absent. The repertoire holds over 65,000 clones, with roughly 85% as singletons. The sequenced sample was CD4+ or CD8+ T cells sorted from blood, obtained in a trial of the OX40 agonist ivuxolimab. These receptors were obtained from an adult with an advanced solid tumor such as melanoma, head and neck, liver or kidney cancer.

The chain joins TRBV6-5 to TRBJ1-6; D call uncertain. The V gene's germline CDR1 is MNHEY and CDR2 SVGAGI. V lost 0 bases and J lost 8, with 5 bases in between. There are 13 residues in the CDR3. The CDR3 DNA is TGTGCCAGCAGTTACTCGGAAGATTCACCCCTCCACTTT. Translated: CASSYSEDSPLHF.

V usage is TRBV27 and J usage is TRBJ2-7; 8 bases are a match to TRBD1. J lost 7 bases, V lost 8 bases, and 19 bases had no gene match. The V gene's germline CDR1 is MNHEY and CDR2 SMNVEV (reference sequence). The CDR3 contains 16 residues. In DNA form, the CDR3 reads TGTGCCAGCTCCCCGGACAGGGCCACCTTATACGTGGAGCAGTACTTC. This codes for CASSPDRATLYVEQYF.

The chain uses TRBV6-5 and TRBJ1-6; D is perhaps TRBD1 (5 bases). From germline, CDR1 is MNHEY and CDR2 SVGAGI. The V gene lost 6 bases and the J gene lost 8 bases, with 17 bases spanning the gap. The CDR3 extends over 15 amino acids. DNA of the CDR3: TGTGCCAGCAGCAAGGGGAAAAACGGGTATTCACCCCTCCACTTT. Its protein is CASSKGKNGYSPLHF.

This sequence joins TRBV28 and TRBJ1-3; D is undetermined. Germline V gene sequence: CDR1 MDHEN, CDR2 SYDVKM. V was cut by 4 bases and J by 1 base, with 8 bases left in between. CDR3 size: 14 residues. The chain's CDR3 is CASSSGFSGNTIYF. The CDR3, as DNA: TGTGCCAGCAGTTCGGGGTTTTCTGGAAACACCATATATTTT.

This rearrangement joins TRBV10-3 to TRBJ1-5, with unresolved D. V gave up 4 bases and J gave up 9 bases, with 13 bases separating them. The germline gives CDR1 ENHRY, CDR2 SYGVKD. The CDR3 has 13 amino acids. As DNA, the CDR3 is TGTGCCATCAGTGTGGAGGTGATGAGGCCCCAGCATTTT. Its protein is CAISVEVMRPQHF.

The chain couples TRBV2 to TRBJ2-7, with 9 bases fitting TRBD1. V gave up 8 bases and J gave up 2 bases; unmatched junction bases: 7. Germline V lookup: CDR1 SNHLY, CDR2 FYNNEI. The CDR3 covers 14 residues. CDR3 nucleotide sequence: TGTGCCAGCTCCCGGGACAGGGTAACCTACGAGCAGTACTTC. The encoded protein is CASSRDRVTYEQYF.

The chain has TRBV5-4 and TRBJ2-3, with D unresolved. Looked up from germline, CDR1 is SGHNT and CDR2 is YYREEE (reference sequence). V was trimmed by 0 bases and J by 0 bases, leaving 5 bases between them. The CDR3 is 14 residues long. The CDR3 sequence is CASSLARSTDTQYF. In nucleotides, the CDR3 is TGTGCCAGCAGCTTGGCCAGGAGCACAGATACGCAGTATTTT.

This chain joins TRBV6-1 and TRBJ2-7, with D perhaps TRBD1 (6 bases). V gave up 4 bases and J gave up 5 bases, with 15 bases separating them. The CDR3 sequence is 14 residues long. CDR1 is MNHNS and CDR2 is SASEGT in the germline V gene. In DNA form, the CDR3 reads TGTGCCAGCAGTGCGCTGGCTGGGGGCGACGAGCAGTACTTC. Its protein is CASSALAGGDEQYF.

The chain links TRBV6-1 to TRBJ1-1, with 7 bases lining up with TRBD1. With 7 bases clipped from V and 5 bases from J, the junction kept 10 bases outside the gene matches. The germline CDR1 and CDR2 sequences are MNHNS and SASEGT. The CDR3 is made up of 14 amino acids. DNA of the CDR3: TGTGCCAGCAAGGCTACAGGGGTGTGGACTGAAGCTTTCTTT. This gives the protein CASKATGVWTEAFF.

The chain couples TRBV10-3 to TRBJ2-3; either TRBD1 or TRBD2 may supply D (6 bases each). Germline V gene sequence: CDR1 ENHRY, CDR2 SYGVKD. The CDR3 runs to 12 residues. V lost 4 bases and J lost 6, with 8 bases in between. The CDR3 coding sequence is TGTGCCATCAGTGGGGGGGCGGATACGCAGTATTTT. It yields the protein CAISGGADTQYF.

J is TRBJ1-2 and V is TRBV28; TRBD1 might be the D (6 bases). The CDR3 spans 14 residues. Germline CDR1 is MDHEN and CDR2 is SYDVKM. The V end was cut by 10 bases, the J end by 2 bases, with 17 bases between. The DNA for the CDR3 is TGTGCCACCTACCAGCGGGGGCGAAACTATGGCTACACCTTC. It codes for CATYQRGRNYGYTF.

This rearrangement joins TRBV4-2 to TRBJ2-5; 9 positions match TRBD2. CDR1 is LGHNA and CDR2 is YNFKEQ in the germline V gene. This CDR3 spans 16 amino acids. V lost 0 bases, J lost 2 bases, and 4 bases stayed unmatched. The CDR3 loop is CASSQDPLAGQETQYF. DNA of the CDR3: TGTGCCAGCAGCCAAGATCCCCTAGCGGGACAAGAGACCCAGTACTTC.

V usage is TRBV11-3 and J usage is TRBJ2-2; TRBD2 might be the D (7 bases). Trimming stripped 6 bases from V and 2 bases from J, with 16 bases between. The CDR3 consists of 16 residues. Germline V gene data show CDR1 as SGHNT and CDR2 as YENEEA. DNA of the CDR3: TGTGCCAGCAGAAAAGGGGGGGACCAAAACACCGGGGAGCTGTTTTTT. It yields the protein CASRKGGDQNTGELFF.

The chain employs TRBV21-1 and TRBJ2-7; TRBD1 is the table's D call and was not checked against the DNA. TRBV21-1 is marked as a pseudogene. The CDR3 extends over 19 amino acids. CDR3: CASSKEDRFRTGSSYEQYF. Here the CDR3 DNA reads TGTGCCAGCAGCAAAGAGGACCGTTTTAGGACAGGGAGCTCCTACGAGCAGTACTTC.

DNA of the CDR3: TGTGCCAGCAGGGAAAGGCCCGCGGGGCGCAATCAGCCCCAGCATTTT. Encoded protein: CASRERPAGRNQPQHF. The V call is TRBV7-2, the J call TRBJ1-5, with D tentatively TRBD1 (5 bases). V was clipped by 6 bases and J by 2 bases, with 17 bases between them. Per the germline V gene, CDR1 is SGHTA and CDR2 is FQGNSA. The CDR3 totals 16 residues.